This TCR beta chain is from a study of blood T cell repertoires in COVID-19. Across the whole study: There were acute and convalescent COVID-19 samples, and they came from the United States, Italy and Spain.

V was shortened by 0 bases and J by 8 bases, with 10 bases between the two germline ends. CDR1 is SGDLS, CDR2 YYNGEE, per germline. The CDR3 has 13 residues. Original methodology: Reference gene primer amplification gave estimated nucleated cell counts. Libraries were prepared by immunoSEQ multiplex PCR; TCRdb keeps only in-frame clonotypes and omits some of them. From that table come the V and J calls and clone size; the DNA was used to work out D and trimming. Here the sample spans 120,000 to 150,000 clones, around 87% being singletons. Clinical history as reported by participants underpinned cohort assignment. No more than 2 weeks before study entry, exposed participants had met a case of COVID-19.

The chain has TRBV9 and TRBJ2-3; D remains ambiguous. The sequenced sample consisted of PBMCs or T cells enriched from blood (not recorded which). This TCR was recovered from a woman aged 35 to 49 who had been exposed to COVID-19. The CDR3 is CASSVGLAATQYF. CDR3 DNA sequence: TGTGCCAGCAGCGTAGGCCTGGCGGCTACGCAGTATTTT.